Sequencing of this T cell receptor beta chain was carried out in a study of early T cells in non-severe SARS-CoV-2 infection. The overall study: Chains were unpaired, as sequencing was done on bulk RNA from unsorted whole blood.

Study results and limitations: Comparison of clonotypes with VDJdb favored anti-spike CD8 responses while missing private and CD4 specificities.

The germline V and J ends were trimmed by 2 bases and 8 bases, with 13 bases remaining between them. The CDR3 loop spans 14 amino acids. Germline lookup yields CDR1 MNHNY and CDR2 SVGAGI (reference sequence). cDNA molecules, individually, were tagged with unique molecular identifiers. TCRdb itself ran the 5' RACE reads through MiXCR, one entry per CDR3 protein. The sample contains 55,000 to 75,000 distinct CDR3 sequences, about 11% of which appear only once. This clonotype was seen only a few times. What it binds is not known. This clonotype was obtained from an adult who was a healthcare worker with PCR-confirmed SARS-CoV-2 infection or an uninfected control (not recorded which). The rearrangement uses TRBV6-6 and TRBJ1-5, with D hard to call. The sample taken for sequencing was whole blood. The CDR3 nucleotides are TGTGCCAGCAGTTACACCGACAAGCTGGAGCCCCAGCATTTT. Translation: CASSYTDKLEPQHF.